Following are 3 T cell receptor beta chains from one sample sequenced in a study of beta chain features in type 1 diabetes. Every bit of the isolated RNA underwent reverse transcription, so sequencing read expressed TCRB transcripts. The table came from immunoSEQ multiplex PCR; TCRdb's copy has only in-frame clones and leaves some out. The table includes around 340,000 clones, approximately 8% detected once. The sequencing input was central memory CD4+ T cells from blood. These receptors came from a woman aged 18-29 years in good health.

This clone has a handful of counts. This chain uses TRBV20-1 with TRBJ2-1, with 7 bases lining up with TRBD2. V was clipped by 8 bases and J by 5 bases; unmatched bases: 3. Germline V gene data show CDR1 as DFQATT and CDR2 as SNEGSKA (reference sequence). The CDR3 loop spans 11 amino acids. CDR3 DNA sequence: TGCAGTAGGGAGGGTAACAATGAGCAGTTCTTC. Protein product: CSREGNNEQFF.

This clone has ten or more counts. The chain uses TRBV18 and TRBJ1-1; D uncertain. Germline V lookup: CDR1 KGHSH, CDR2 LQKENI. This CDR3 has 13 amino acids. Trimming stripped 8 bases from V and 1 base from J, with 11 bases between. CDR3 in amino acids: CASQTEWNTEAFF. As DNA, the CDR3 is TGTGCCAGCCAGACGGAGTGGAACACTGAAGCTTTCTTT.

In this sample, this clone turned up many times. The genes are TRBV28 and TRBJ1-5; D call uncertain. CDR1 is MDHEN and CDR2 is SYDVKM in the germline V gene. The ends were cut back, 6 bases at V and 3 bases at J, with 15 bases in the middle. This CDR3 has 15 residues. The chain's CDR3 is CASRIAGSPNQPQHF. Here the CDR3 DNA reads TGTGCCAGCAGGATCGCGGGTAGCCCCAATCAGCCCCAGCATTTT.